Detailed here is one TCR beta chain. Its antigen is unidentified. Amplified regions were TCR beta CDR3 sequences from RNA transcripts. The TCR CDR3 was amplified in a first-round RT-PCR using the HTBI primer set. TCRdb re-derived calls from the multiplex PCR reads in MiXCR, one entry per CDR3 protein. The sample holds roughly 570,000 distinct CDR3 sequences, about half seen once. This specimen comes from a study of T cells in Graves' hyperthyroidism and ophthalmopathy. Study conclusions and caveats: In blood, most of the thyroid clonotypes expanded above 0.001 were also present.

CDR1 and CDR2 (germline): MDHEN, SYDVKM. The V gene lost 5 bases and the J gene lost 8 bases, with 12 bases spanning the gap. CDR3 length: 13 amino acids. Exclusion of a patient resulted from uncontrolled infection, other autoimmune disease, pregnancy or lactation. Source material: peripheral blood or thyroid tissue (not recorded which). The chain is built from TRBV28 and TRBJ2-2; perhaps TRBD1 as D (6 bases). This TCR came from a woman under 30 with Graves' hyperthyroidism. The CDR3 nucleotides read TGTGCCAGCAGTCCCCGACAGGTGGGGGAGCTGTTTTTT. Encoded protein: CASSPRQVGELFF. The whole variable domain, filled in from reference TRBV28 and TRBJ2-2, reads DVKVTQSSRYLVKRTGEKVFLECVQDMDHENMFWYRQDPGLGLRLIYFSYDVKMKEKGDIPEGYSVSREKKERFSLILESASTNQTSMYLCASSPRQVGELFFGEGSRLTVL.